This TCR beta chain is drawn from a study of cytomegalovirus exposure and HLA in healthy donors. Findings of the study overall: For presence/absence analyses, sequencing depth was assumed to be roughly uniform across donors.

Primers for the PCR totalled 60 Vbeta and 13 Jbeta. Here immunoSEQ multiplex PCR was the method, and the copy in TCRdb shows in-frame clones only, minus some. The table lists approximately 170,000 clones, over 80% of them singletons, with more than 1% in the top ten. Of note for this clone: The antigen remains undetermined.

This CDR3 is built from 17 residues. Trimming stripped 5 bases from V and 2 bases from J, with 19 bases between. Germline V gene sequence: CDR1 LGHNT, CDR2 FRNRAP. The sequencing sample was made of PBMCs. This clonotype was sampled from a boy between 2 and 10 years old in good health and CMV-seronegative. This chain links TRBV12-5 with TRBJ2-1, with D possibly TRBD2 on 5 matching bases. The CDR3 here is CASGPVRQEAPYNEQFF. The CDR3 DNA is TGTGCTAGTGGTCCGGTCCGTCAGGAGGCGCCCTACAATGAGCAGTTCTTC. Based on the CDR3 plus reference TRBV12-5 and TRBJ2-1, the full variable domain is DARVTQTPRHKVTEMGQEVTMRCQPILGHNTVFWYRQTMMQGLELLAYFRNRAPLDDSGMPKDRFSAEMPDATLATLKIQPSEPRDSAVYFCASGPVRQEAPYNEQFFGPGTRLTVL.